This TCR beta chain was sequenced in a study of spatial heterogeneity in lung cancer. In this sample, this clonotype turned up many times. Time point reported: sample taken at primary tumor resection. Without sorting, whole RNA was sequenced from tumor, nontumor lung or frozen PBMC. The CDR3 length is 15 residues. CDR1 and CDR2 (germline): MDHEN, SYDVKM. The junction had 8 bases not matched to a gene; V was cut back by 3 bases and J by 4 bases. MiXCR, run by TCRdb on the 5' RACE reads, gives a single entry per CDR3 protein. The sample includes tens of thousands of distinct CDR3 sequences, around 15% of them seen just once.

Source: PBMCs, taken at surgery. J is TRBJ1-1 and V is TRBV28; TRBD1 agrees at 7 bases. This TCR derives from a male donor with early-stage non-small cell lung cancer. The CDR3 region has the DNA TGTGCCAGCAGTTTCGGAGCAGGGGGTATCACTGAAGCTTTCTTT. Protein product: CASSFGAGGITEAFF.